Shown below are 19 T cell receptor beta chains from a single sample sequenced in a study of T cell clonotyping in hematopoietic cell transplantation. Clones were read by immunoSEQ multiplex PCR, and TCRdb kept only the in-frame ones, dropping some. The top ten clones hold 22% of a sample with several thousand clones, about 85% of them seen once. Specimen: peripheral blood mononuclear cells, collected 180 days after allogeneic stem cell transplant. The source is a male patient aged 60-69 years who had an allogeneic stem cell transplant from an unrelated donor, so T cells may come from the graft donor. Some clones in this sample may be carry-over from other donors' samples.

CDR3 sequence reads: CASSPSVRVDYGYTF. The CDR3 DNA is TGCGCCAGCAGCCCCTCGGTCCGAGTAGACTATGGCTACACCTTC. V and J are TRBV4-3 and TRBJ1-2; the D is unclear. Trimming left V 4 bases short and J 3 bases short, with 15 bases between. Germline V gives CDR1 LGHNA, CDR2 YSLEER. The CDR3 runs to 15 residues.

The rearrangement links TRBV28 to TRBJ2-2; the D is unclear. This CDR3 region has 13 residues. Germline loops: CDR1 MDHEN, CDR2 SYDVKM. V dropped 2 bases and J dropped 4 bases, with 5 bases sitting between them. The CDR3 protein is CASSLPGTGELFF. The CDR3, as DNA: TGTGCCAGCAGTTTACCGGGCACCGGGGAGCTGTTTTTT.

CDR3 sequence: CASSQEQAALTEAFF. Written as DNA, the CDR3 is TGTGCCAGCAGCCAAGAACAGGCCGCGCTTACTGAAGCTTTCTTT. This chain links TRBV14 with TRBJ1-1, with D perhaps TRBD1 (5 bases). This CDR3 is 15 amino acids long. V lost 0 bases and J 5 bases, leaving 13 bases between the germline ends. The germline V gene encodes CDR1 SGHDN and CDR2 FVKESK.

The chain joins TRBV5-8 to TRBJ1-3; D possibly corresponds to TRBD1 (5 bases). CDR1 and CDR2 (germline): SGHTS, YDEGEE. Trimming removed 4 bases at V and 3 bases at J, with 17 bases between. The CDR3 length is 16 residues. The CDR3 DNA reads as TGTGCCAGCAGCAAAGCGGGGCCCTATAGTGGAAACACCATATATTTT. Translating gives CASSKAGPYSGNTIYF.

V and J are TRBV9 and TRBJ2-1, with D possibly matching TRBD1 (6 bases). The CDR3 length is 14 residues. Trimming shortened V by 4 bases and J by 2 bases, and 10 bases separated the two germline ends. The germline V gene has CDR1 SGDLS and CDR2 YYNGEE. CDR3 protein: CASSPRTAYNEQFF. The CDR3 DNA reads TGTGCCAGCAGCCCACGGACAGCCTACAATGAGCAGTTCTTC.

This clone was detected only once. This chain connects TRBV6-5 to TRBJ1-5; D is uncertain. The CDR3 is 13 amino acids. Germline V gene sequence: CDR1 MNHEY, CDR2 SVGAGI. With 6 bases removed from V and 4 bases from J, the gap between germline ends came to 10 bases. The CDR3 bases are TGTGCCAGCAGCCCCGACGGGAATCAGCCCCAGCATTTT. Translating it yields CASSPDGNQPQHF.

The chain recombines TRBV30 with TRBJ2-7; TRBD1 matches at 7 bases. Germline CDR1 reads GTSNPN; CDR2 reads SVGIG (reference sequence). The length of the CDR3 is 13 residues. V shed 8 bases and J 9 bases; nucleotides not matched to a gene: 16. The CDR3, as DNA: TGTGCCGTATCCGGGACAGCCAGTATCGGGCAGTACTTC. The encoded protein is CAVSGTASIGQYF.

The rearrangement joins TRBV4-2 to TRBJ2-5; 7 bases are a match to TRBD1. Germline values: CDR1 LGHNA, CDR2 YNFKEQ. V shed 0 bases, J shed 8 bases, and the junction held 6 bases outside the gene matches. The CDR3 is 14 amino acids. CDR3 region: CASSQDNRGETQYF. The CDR3 coding sequence is TGTGCCAGCAGCCAAGATAACAGGGGTGAAACCCAGTACTTC.

This sequence joins TRBV4-2 and TRBJ2-5; the D call may be TRBD1 or TRBD2 (5 bases each). Trimming cost V 4 bases and J 3 bases, with 12 bases left between them. The V gene's germline CDR1 is LGHNA and CDR2 YNFKEQ. This CDR3 has 14 amino acids. In DNA, the CDR3 is TGTGCCAGCAGCCCCCCGGGGCGAGAAGAGACCCAGTACTTC. Its translation is CASSPPGREETQYF.

This clone was counted between two and nine times. The V gene is TRBV6-4, the J gene TRBJ1-5; D remains ambiguous. The germline V and J ends were trimmed by 4 bases and 5 bases, with 9 bases remaining between them. The CDR3 covers 13 residues. In germline, CDR1 is MRHNA, CDR2 SNTAGT. The chain's CDR3 is CASSVERDQPQHF. CDR3 DNA sequence: TGTGCCAGCAGTGTGGAGAGGGATCAGCCCCAGCATTTT.

The rearrangement uses TRBV5-8 and TRBJ2-7; TRBD2 aligns across 7 bases. The CDR3 extends over 15 amino acids. From germline, CDR1 is SGHTS and CDR2 YDEGEE. J was trimmed by 0 bases and V by 4 bases; bases with no gene match: 7. DNA of the CDR3: TGTGCCAGCAGCCGCGGGGGACCTAGCTCCTACGAGCAGTACTTC. It encodes CASSRGGPSSYEQYF.

The chain joins TRBV16 to TRBJ1-6; possibly TRBD1 for D (5 bases). This CDR3 comprises 14 residues. Germline V lookup: CDR1 KGHSY, CDR2 FQNENV. Trimming took off 2 bases at V and 9 bases at J, with 11 bases between the two ends. In nucleotides, the CDR3 is TGTGCCAGCAGCCAAACCAATACAGGTTCACCCCTCCACTTT. This gives the protein CASSQTNTGSPLHF.

The rearrangement links TRBV27 to TRBJ2-7; either TRBD1 or TRBD2 may supply D (5 bases each). The germline gives CDR1 MNHEY, CDR2 SMNVEV (reference sequence). V lost 3 bases and J 2 bases, leaving 17 bases between the germline ends. CDR3 length: 16 amino acids. The CDR3 spells CASSFYQGGSPYEQYF. In DNA form, the CDR3 reads TGTGCCAGCAGTTTCTATCAGGGTGGGAGCCCCTACGAGCAGTACTTC.

This chain joins TRBV28 and TRBJ2-3, with TRBD2 identical over 8 bases. Germline CDR1 MDHEN, CDR2 SYDVKM. V gave up 6 bases and J gave up 5 bases; unmatched junction bases: 7. This CDR3 spans 14 amino acids. The CDR3 sequence: CASSPTGGEDTQYF. The CDR3 DNA follows: TGTGCCAGCAGCCCAACCGGGGGGGAAGATACGCAGTATTTT.

The chain joins TRBV4-2 to TRBJ2-5; TRBD2 is a possible D gene (6 bases). The CDR3 runs 14 residues. Trimming cost V 8 bases and J 1 base, with 14 bases left between them. Looked up from germline, CDR1 is LGHNA and CDR2 is YNFKEQ. DNA for the CDR3: TGTGCCAGCGCAAGGGAGGCAGGCCAAGAGACCCAGTACTTC. It encodes CASAREAGQETQYF.

The chain is built from TRBV7-2 and TRBJ2-1; D is possibly TRBD1 or TRBD2 (5 bases each). Trimming pared 5 bases from V and 10 bases from J, leaving 18 bases between. Germline lookup yields CDR1 SGHTA and CDR2 FQGNSA. This CDR3 is built from 14 residues. In DNA form, the CDR3 reads TGTGCCAGCAGCACAACGGGACGGGATAAAGAGCAGTTCTTC. Translating it yields CASSTTGRDKEQFF.

This chain joins TRBV27 and TRBJ2-5; 10 bases are shared with TRBD2. V was clipped by 6 bases and J by 2 bases; unmatched bases: 6. Germline CDR1 reads MNHEY; CDR2 reads SMNVEV (reference sequence). This CDR3 region has 15 residues. The DNA of the CDR3 is TGTGCCAGCAGCGTAAGCGGGGGGGCTCAAGAGACCCAGTACTTC. Encoded protein: CASSVSGGAQETQYF.

V and J are TRBV28 and TRBJ2-7; D is possibly TRBD1 or TRBD2 (5 bases each). Trimming left V 5 bases short and J 4 bases short, with 12 bases between. The CDR3 is 13 amino acids. Per germline, CDR1 MDHEN and CDR2 SYDVKM. As DNA, the CDR3 is TGTGCCAGCAGTATTGGGACGGGGTACGAGCAGTACTTC. It specifies CASSIGTGYEQYF. Supplemented by reference TRBV28 and TRBJ2-7, the full variable domain reads DVKVTQSSRYLVKRTGEKVFLECVQDMDHENMFWYRQDPGLGLRLIYFSYDVKMKEKGDIPEGYSVSREKKERFSLILESASTNQTSMYLCASSIGTGYEQYFGPGTRLTVT.

V is TRBV30 and J is TRBJ2-3; D possibly corresponds to TRBD1 (6 bases). Looked up from germline, CDR1 is GTSNPN and CDR2 is SVGIG (reference sequence). The CDR3 has 13 amino acids. Trimming stripped 4 bases from V and 3 bases from J, with 11 bases between. The CDR3 region has the DNA TGTGCCTGGAAGAGTCAGGGGACAGATACGCAGTATTTT. This translates into CAWKSQGTDTQYF.